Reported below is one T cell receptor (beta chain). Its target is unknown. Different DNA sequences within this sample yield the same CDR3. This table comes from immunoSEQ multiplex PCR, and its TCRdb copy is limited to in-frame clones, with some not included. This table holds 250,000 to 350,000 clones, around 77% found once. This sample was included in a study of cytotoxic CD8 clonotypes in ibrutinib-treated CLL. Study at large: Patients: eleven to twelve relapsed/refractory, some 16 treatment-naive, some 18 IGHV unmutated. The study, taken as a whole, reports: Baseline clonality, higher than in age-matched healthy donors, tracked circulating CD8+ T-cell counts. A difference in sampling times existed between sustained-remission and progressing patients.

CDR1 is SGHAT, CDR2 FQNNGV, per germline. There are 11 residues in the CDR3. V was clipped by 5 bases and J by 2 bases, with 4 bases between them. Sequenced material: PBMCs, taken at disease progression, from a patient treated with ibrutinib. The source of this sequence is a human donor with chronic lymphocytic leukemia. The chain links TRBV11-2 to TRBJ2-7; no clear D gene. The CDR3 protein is CASSPAYEQYF. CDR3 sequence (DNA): TGTGCCAGCAGCCCAGCCTACGAGCAGTACTTC.